The next 11 T cell receptor beta chains were all read from a single sample in a study of cytomegalovirus exposure and HLA in healthy donors. Both 60 Vbeta primers and 13 Jbeta primers went into the PCR. Using immunoSEQ multiplex PCR, the repertoire was profiled, and TCRdb retains in-frame clones only, with some absent. The sample gives about 160,000 clones, approximately 80% of which show up once; 6.3% is in the top ten. The sequencing sample was made of PBMCs. The receptors shown here come from a male donor in good health and CMV-seropositive.

The sample holds one count of this clone. This chain uses TRBV6-1 with TRBJ2-5; 8 bases are shared with TRBD2. With V trimmed by 4 bases and J by 4 bases, 11 bases remained unmatched. The CDR3 loop spans 16 amino acids. Germline CDR1 and CDR2: MNHNS and SASEGT. Here the CDR3 DNA reads TGTGCCAGCAGTGGCTCAGCGGGAGTTCAGGCAGAGACCCAGTACTTC. Protein: CASSGSAGVQAETQYF.

This rearrangement joins TRBV7-9 to TRBJ2-5; the match to TRBD1 covers 9 bases. The end of the DNA is better explained by TRBJ2-7, so the J call may be wrong. The CDR3 has 14 amino acids. Germline V gene sequence: CDR1 SEHNR, CDR2 FQNEAQ (reference sequence). The CDR3 bases are TGTGCCAGCAGCCCCCGGGACAGGGAATACGAGCAGTACTTC. Amino acids: CASSPRDREYEQYF.

The rearrangement joins TRBV13 to TRBJ2-3, with TRBD2 matching over 9 bases. V lost 2 bases to trimming and J lost 2 bases; unmatched junction nucleotides: 8. CDR1 is PRHDT, CDR2 FYEKMQ, per germline (reference sequence). This CDR3 region has 17 residues. Here the CDR3 DNA reads TGTGCCAGCAGCTTAAGGCTAGCGGGAAAGAACACAGATACGCAGTATTTT. Protein product: CASSLRLAGKNTDTQYF.

The chain has TRBV4-1 and TRBJ2-3; the D gene is possibly TRBD2 (6 bases). The CDR3 contains 15 residues. V lost 1 base, J lost 2 bases, and 10 bases lay in between. Germline lookup yields CDR1 MGHRA and CDR2 YSYEKL. CDR3 residues: CASSQGWRDTDTQYF. Written as DNA, the CDR3 is TGCGCCAGCAGCCAAGGCTGGAGGGACACAGATACGCAGTATTTT.

The table lists this clone with a few counts. The rearrangement uses TRBV30 and TRBJ2-5; TRBD1 agrees at 10 bases. This CDR3 has 15 amino acids. Unmatched junction bases numbered 3, after V lost 1 base and J lost 1 base. The germline V gene has CDR1 GTSNPN and CDR2 SVGIG (reference sequence). The CDR3 here is CAWSGQGAAQETQYF. DNA for the CDR3: TGTGCCTGGAGTGGACAGGGGGCGGCCCAAGAGACCCAGTACTTC.

The J gene is TRBJ2-7, the V gene TRBV6-6; 8 bases are shared with TRBD1. The CDR3 is 13 amino acids. The V segment lost 9 bases and the J segment 4 bases; nucleotides outside the gene matches: 8. Germline assignment: CDR1 MNHNY and CDR2 SVGAGI (reference sequence). The CDR3 DNA reads as TGTGCCAGTAGGGGACAGGACGGGTACGAGCAGTACTTC. Encoded protein: CASRGQDGYEQYF.

The chain employs TRBV7-6 and TRBJ1-4; D not certain. V was trimmed by 1 base and J by 6 bases, leaving 9 bases between them. CDR1 and CDR2 from the germline V gene are SGHVS and FNYEAQ. This CDR3 has 14 amino acids. The chain's CDR3 is CASSLVAGDEKLFF. CDR3 DNA sequence: TGTGCCAGCAGCTTAGTAGCCGGGGATGAAAAACTGTTTTTT.

The chain employs TRBV4-3 and TRBJ1-2; TRBD1 matches 9 bases. The CDR3 runs 15 residues. With 1 base clipped from V and 7 bases from J, the junction kept 7 bases outside the gene matches. Per the germline V gene, CDR1 is LGHNA and CDR2 is YSLEER. The CDR3 protein is CASSQVRTGALGYTF. The CDR3 DNA reads TGCGCCAGCAGCCAAGTGAGGACAGGGGCTCTTGGCTACACCTTC.

The J gene is TRBJ2-3, the V gene TRBV25-1, with 8 bases matching TRBD2. The CDR3 is 15 residues long. Per the germline V gene, CDR1 is MGHDK and CDR2 is SYGVNS. The trim removed 2 bases at V and 1 base at J, leaving 2 bases unmatched. CDR3 DNA: TGTGCCAGCAGTGAAGGGACTAGGCGCACAGATACGCAGTATTTT. It specifies CASSEGTRRTDTQYF.

This sequence joins TRBV7-9 and TRBJ1-1, with D unclear. This CDR3 is 15 amino acids long. Germline CDR1 is SEHNR and CDR2 is FQNEAQ (reference sequence). Deletions cut 8 bases from V and 4 bases from J, with 20 bases between. In DNA, the CDR3 is TGTGCCAGCTCCCCGGGCTTGCGGGAAGTCACTGAAGCTTTCTTT. Translated, it gives CASSPGLREVTEAFF.

In its sample, this clone was seen once. The chain combines TRBV7-6 with TRBJ2-1, with D possibly matching TRBD2 (6 bases). The CDR3 runs 16 residues. Trimming shortened V by 1 base and J by 4 bases, and 14 bases separated the two germline ends. Germline V gives CDR1 SGHVS, CDR2 FNYEAQ. The CDR3 region is CASSLGAGRGYNEQFF. Here the CDR3 DNA reads TGTGCCAGCAGCTTAGGAGCCGGACGGGGGTACAATGAGCAGTTCTTC.